These 10 T cell receptor beta chains share one sample of origin, sequenced in a study of cytomegalovirus exposure and HLA in healthy donors. Vbeta (60) and Jbeta (13) primers were used in the PCR. Libraries were prepared by immunoSEQ multiplex PCR; TCRdb keeps only in-frame clonotypes and omits some of them. Among 150,000 to 200,000 clones, around 84% were seen once, and the ten largest hold more than 1.5%. The sequencing sample was made of PBMCs. The receptors derive from a man between 18 and 35 years old in good health and CMV-seronegative.

The chain combines TRBV28 with TRBJ2-7, with 9 bases that match TRBD1. Germline V lookup: CDR1 MDHEN, CDR2 SYDVKM. V shed 1 base, J shed 4 bases, and the junction held 14 bases outside the gene matches. The CDR3 is 18 amino acids. Written as DNA, the CDR3 is TGTGCCAGCAGTTTATCCACCTGGGAGGACAGGGGTAGGTACGAGCAGTACTTC. Residues: CASSLSTWEDRGRYEQYF.

The CDR3, as DNA: TGTGCCAGCAGTTACCAGGCAGGGCTGGGGACCCAGTACTTC. Amino acid sequence: CASSYQAGLGTQYF. The chain joins TRBV6-5 to TRBJ2-5, with D tentatively TRBD1 (5 bases). V was clipped by 2 bases and J by 7 bases, with 14 bases between them. This CDR3 comprises 14 residues. Germline CDR1 and CDR2: MNHEY and SVGAGI.

V usage is TRBV5-1 and J usage is TRBJ1-2; TRBD1 might be the D (6 bases). V was cut by 3 bases and J by 8 bases, with 17 bases left in between. This CDR3 is 14 amino acids long. Looked up from germline, CDR1 is SGHRS and CDR2 is YFSETQ. In nucleotides, the CDR3 is TGCGCCAGCAGCTCTACAGGGAGAGGGAGAGGCTACACCTTC. Protein sequence: CASSSTGRGRGYTF.

V gene TRBV6-5 combines with J gene TRBJ1-6, with 7 bases that match TRBD1. The germline gives CDR1 MNHEY, CDR2 SVGAGI. The CDR3 runs to 15 residues. J gave up 10 bases and V 2 bases, and 8 bases lay outside the gene matches. CDR3 protein: CASSYRDSLRSPLHF. The CDR3 nucleotides read TGTGCCAGCAGTTACCGGGACAGTCTTAGGTCACCCCTCCACTTT.

This sequence joins TRBV18 and TRBJ1-2; tentatively, D is TRBD1 (5 bases). V lost 3 bases to trimming and J lost 4 bases, with 12 bases between them. CDR3 length: 14 residues. Germline CDR1 reads KGHSH; CDR2 reads LQKENI. CDR3 nucleotide sequence: TGTGCCAGCTCACCCCAGGCAGGGCTCTATGGCTACACCTTC. Amino acids: CASSPQAGLYGYTF.

The V and J genes are TRBV20-1 and TRBJ2-6; maybe TRBD1 (5 bases). The CDR3 contains 11 residues. The germline CDR1 and CDR2 sequences are DFQATT and SNEGSKA (reference sequence). Trimming cost V 3 bases and J 13 bases, with 10 bases left between them. The CDR3, as DNA: TGCAGTGCTAGTCAGGGTGAAGTCCTGACTTTC. This translates into CSASQGEVLTF.

This chain links TRBV28 with TRBJ1-5; a possible D gene is TRBD1 (5 bases). The germline V and J ends were trimmed by 5 bases and 1 base, with 18 bases remaining between them. Germline CDR1 and CDR2: MDHEN and SYDVKM. The CDR3 contains 17 residues. This chain's CDR3 is CASSILPGGGSNQPQHF. CDR3 coding DNA: TGTGCCAGCAGTATCCTTCCCGGCGGGGGAAGCAATCAGCCCCAGCATTTT. The whole variable domain, filled in from reference TRBV28 and TRBJ1-5, reads DVKVTQSSRYLVKRTGEKVFLECVQDMDHENMFWYRQDPGLGLRLIYFSYDVKMKEKGDIPEGYSVSREKKERFSLILESASTNQTSMYLCASSILPGGGSNQPQHFGDGTRLSIL.

V and J are TRBV6-6 and TRBJ1-2; 12 nucleotides match TRBD1. The CDR3 sequence is 16 residues long. V gave up 0 bases and J gave up 8 bases; unmatched junction bases: 7. Germline V gene data show CDR1 as MNHNY and CDR2 as SVGAGI (reference sequence). Here the CDR3 reads CASSYSTGQGAEGYTF. The DNA for the CDR3 is TGTGCCAGCAGTTACTCGACGGGACAGGGGGCGGAAGGCTACACCTTC.

The chain links TRBV2 to TRBJ1-1; the D is unclear. The V end lost 0 bases, the J end lost 1 base, and 15 bases lay between the germline ends. The germline V gene encodes CDR1 SNHLY and CDR2 FYNNEI. The CDR3 sequence is 17 residues long. This CDR3 is CASSEAGVRAGNTEAFF. In DNA form, the CDR3 reads TGTGCCAGCAGTGAAGCCGGAGTGAGGGCTGGGAACACTGAAGCTTTCTTT. The variable domain in full, with the rest retrieved from reference TRBV2 and TRBJ1-1, is EPEVTQTPSHQVTQMGQEVILRCVPISNHLYFYWYRQILGQKVEFLVSFYNNEISEKSEIFDDQFSVERPDGSNFTLKIRSTKLEDSAMYFCASSEAGVRAGNTEAFFGQGTRLTVV.

The chain combines TRBV4-2 with TRBJ1-1; D may be TRBD1 (6 bases). The CDR3 extends over 16 amino acids. Germline loops: CDR1 LGHNA, CDR2 YNFKEQ. V was cut by 0 bases and J by 1 base, with 12 bases left in between. The CDR3 sequence: CASSQDGWTENTEAFF. The CDR3 bases are TGTGCCAGCAGCCAAGATGGGTGGACAGAGAACACTGAAGCTTTCTTT.